Sequencing of this T cell receptor (beta chain) was carried out in a study of cytomegalovirus exposure and HLA in healthy donors. The study's findings and limits: Reportedly, cytomegalovirus status was diagnosed with high sensitivity and specificity. The listing of 150 to 200 TCR beta chains classed them as cytomegalovirus-associated.

Both 60 Vbeta primers and 13 Jbeta primers went into the PCR. Using immunoSEQ multiplex PCR, the repertoire was profiled, and TCRdb retains in-frame clones only, with some absent. The sample shows some 65,000 clones, 62% of them seen only once. The donors were healthy bone marrow donors. Germline-derived CDR1 and CDR2 are ENHRY and SYGVKD. This CDR3 is built from 13 residues. V lost 0 bases, J lost 3 bases, and 6 bases lay in between. As to this clone: Its matching antigen is unknown.

The material sequenced was PBMCs. The chain uses TRBV10-3 and TRBJ2-7; D gene unclear. This TCR was sampled from a man aged 25-40 years in good health and CMV-seronegative. CDR3 loop: CAISESPSYEQYF. The CDR3 nucleotides are TGTGCCATCAGTGAGTCGCCCAGCTACGAGCAGTACTTC.